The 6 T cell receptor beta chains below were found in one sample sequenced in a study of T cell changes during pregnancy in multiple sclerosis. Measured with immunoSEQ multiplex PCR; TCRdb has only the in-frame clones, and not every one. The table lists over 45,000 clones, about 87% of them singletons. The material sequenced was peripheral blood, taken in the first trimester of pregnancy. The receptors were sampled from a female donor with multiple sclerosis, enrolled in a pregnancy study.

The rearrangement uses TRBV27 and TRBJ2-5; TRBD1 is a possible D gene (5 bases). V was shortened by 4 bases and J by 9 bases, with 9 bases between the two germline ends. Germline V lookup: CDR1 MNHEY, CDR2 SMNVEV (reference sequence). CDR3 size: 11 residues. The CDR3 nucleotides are TGTGCCAGCAGTTCCCAGGGTCCCCAGTACTTC. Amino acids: CASSSQGPQYF.

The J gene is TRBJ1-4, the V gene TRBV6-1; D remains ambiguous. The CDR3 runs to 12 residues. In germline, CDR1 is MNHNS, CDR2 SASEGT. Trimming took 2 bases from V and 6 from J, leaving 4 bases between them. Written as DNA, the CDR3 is TGTGCCAGCAGTGAAATAGATGAAAAACTGTTTTTT. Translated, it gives CASSEIDEKLFF.

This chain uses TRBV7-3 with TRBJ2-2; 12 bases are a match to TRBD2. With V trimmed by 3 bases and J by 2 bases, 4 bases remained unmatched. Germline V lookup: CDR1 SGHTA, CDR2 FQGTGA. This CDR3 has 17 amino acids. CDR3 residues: CASSFPSGGGNTGELFF. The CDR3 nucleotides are TGTGCCAGCAGCTTCCCTAGCGGGGGGGGTAACACCGGGGAGCTGTTTTTT. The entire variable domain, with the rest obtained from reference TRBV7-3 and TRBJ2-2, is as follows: GAGVSQTPSNKVTEKGKYVELRCDPISGHTALYWYRQSLGQGPEFLIYFQGTGAADDSGLPNDRFFAVRPEGSVSTLKIQRTERGDSAVYLCASSFPSGGGNTGELFFGEGSRLTVL.

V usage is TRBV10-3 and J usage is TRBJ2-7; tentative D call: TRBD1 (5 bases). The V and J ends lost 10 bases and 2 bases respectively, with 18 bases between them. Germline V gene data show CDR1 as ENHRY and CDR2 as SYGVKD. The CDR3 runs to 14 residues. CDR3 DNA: TGTGCCACGCAGCAACCAACAGGAGCCTACGAGCAGTACTTC. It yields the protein CATQQPTGAYEQYF.

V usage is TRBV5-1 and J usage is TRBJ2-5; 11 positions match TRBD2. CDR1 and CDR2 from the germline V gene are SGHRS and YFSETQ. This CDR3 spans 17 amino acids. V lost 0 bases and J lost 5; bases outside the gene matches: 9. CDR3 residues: CASSLELAGAGGETQYF. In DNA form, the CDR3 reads TGCGCCAGCAGCTTGGAACTAGCGGGGGCCGGGGGGGAGACCCAGTACTTC.

The CDR3 reads CAISESKSGTEAFF. In DNA form, the CDR3 reads TGTGCCATCAGTGAGTCGAAGAGTGGCACTGAAGCTTTCTTT. This chain links TRBV10-3 with TRBJ1-1; unclear D gene. CDR1 and CDR2 from the germline V gene are ENHRY and SYGVKD. The V gene lost 0 bases and the J gene lost 4 bases, with 9 bases spanning the gap. There are 14 residues in the CDR3.